These 5 T cell receptor beta chains originate from one sample sequenced in a study of T cells in localized non-small cell lung cancer. The protocol was immunoSEQ multiplex PCR, while the TCRdb copy is restricted to in-frame clones and leaves out a portion. Of 31,000 or so clones detected, 88% appear once; the ten largest clones hold around 4%. The starting material was peripheral blood mononuclear cells, obtained before any cancer treatment. The origin of the receptors is a woman aged 35-70 years with stage III lung adenocarcinoma.

V and J are TRBV5-4 and TRBJ2-7; the D is unclear. The CDR3 has 13 amino acids. CDR1 and CDR2 from the germline V gene are SGHNT and YYREEE (reference sequence). Trimming shortened V by 4 bases and J by 2 bases, and 10 bases separated the two germline ends. The CDR3 spells CASSNNLAYEQYF. CDR3 in DNA: TGTGCCAGCAGCAATAACTTGGCCTACGAGCAGTACTTC.

The rearrangement uses TRBV5-6 and TRBJ2-7; D is perhaps TRBD2 (5 bases). CDR1 is SGHDT, CDR2 YYEEEE, per germline. The CDR3 has 16 amino acids. The ends were cut back, 3 bases at V and 5 bases at J, with 21 bases in the middle. The CDR3 loop reads CASSSLELGRGDEQYF. CDR3 DNA sequence: TGTGCCAGCAGCTCCCTGGAACTAGGACGAGGAGACGAGCAGTACTTC.

The chain has TRBV5-8 and TRBJ2-5, with TRBD1 matching 10 bases. The CDR3 contains 14 residues. CDR1 and CDR2 (germline): SGHTS, YDEGEE. The V gene end was trimmed by 1 base and the J gene end by 7 bases; junction bases not matched to a gene: 4. The CDR3 sequence is CASSLPGQGWTQYF. DNA for the CDR3: TGTGCCAGCAGCTTGCCGGGACAGGGGTGGACCCAGTACTTC.

The V and J genes are TRBV18 and TRBJ2-2; TRBD2 aligns across 8 bases. Germline V gene lookup returns CDR1 KGHSH and CDR2 LQKENI. The CDR3 is 16 residues long. V trimming: 1 base; J trimming: 4 bases; junction bases outside the gene matches: 5. CDR3 loop: CASSPQTSAGTGELFF. For the CDR3, the DNA is TGTGCCAGCTCACCACAGACTAGCGCAGGCACCGGGGAGCTGTTTTTT.

CDR3 region: CASRPTGVVGELFF. In DNA form, the CDR3 reads TGTGCCAGCAGGCCCACAGGGGTTGTCGGGGAGCTGTTTTTT. This sequence joins TRBV5-4 and TRBJ2-2; 7 positions agree with TRBD1. Germline CDR1 is SGHNT and CDR2 is YYREEE (reference sequence). CDR3 length equals 14 residues. Trimming removed 5 bases from V and 7 bases from J; junction bases left unmatched: 8.